Shown below are 25 T cell receptor beta chains from a single sample sequenced in a study of blood T cell repertoires in COVID-19. The protocol was immunoSEQ multiplex PCR, while the TCRdb copy is restricted to in-frame clones and leaves out a portion. The data show fewer than 250,000 clones, around 84% seen once. Sequencing was carried out using peripheral blood. Every receptor here comes from a young man with active or convalescent COVID-19.

CDR3 coding DNA: TGCGCCAGCAGCTTACCGGGACAGAGGCACAATGAGCAGTTCTTC. Its translation: CASSLPGQRHNEQFF. The chain joins TRBV5-1 to TRBJ2-1; the match to TRBD1 covers 7 bases. The germline gives CDR1 SGHRS, CDR2 YFSETQ. The CDR3 is 15 residues long. V was pared by 2 bases and J by 5 bases, with 7 bases of the junction left unmatched. Complete variable domain (other parts from reference TRBV5-1 and TRBJ2-1): KAGVTQTPRYLIKTRGQQVTLSCSPISGHRSVSWYQQTPGQGLQFLFEYFSETQRNKGNFPGRFSGRQFSNSRSEMNVSTLELGDSALYLCASSLPGQRHNEQFFGPGTRLTVL.

This chain connects TRBV11-2 to TRBJ1-1; D possibly corresponds to TRBD1 (6 bases). V lost 6 bases and J 0 bases, leaving 11 bases between the germline ends. The CDR3 has 14 residues. Germline CDR1 and CDR2: SGHAT and FQNNGV. The CDR3 protein is CASSRQAMNTEAFF. The CDR3 DNA follows: TGTGCCAGCAGTCGACAGGCGATGAACACTGAAGCTTTCTTT.

This chain joins TRBV18 and TRBJ1-2, with D possibly matching TRBD1 (6 bases). Trimming removed 3 bases at V and 8 bases at J, with 13 bases between. The length of the CDR3 is 13 residues. CDR1 is KGHSH and CDR2 is LQKENI in the germline V gene. CDR3: CASSPGRGGGYTF. CDR3 nucleotides: TGTGCCAGCTCACCCGGCAGGGGCGGCGGCTACACCTTC.

This clone was observed a few times. This rearrangement joins TRBV15 to TRBJ1-2, with D possibly matching TRBD1 (6 bases). Trimming took 1 base from V and 2 from J, leaving 20 bases between them. CDR1 is LNHNV, CDR2 YYDKDF, per germline (reference sequence). This CDR3 comprises 18 residues. In DNA form, the CDR3 reads TGTGCCACCAGCAGAGGCCGAGCAGGGGTGACTTTAAACTATGGCTACACCTTC. Residues: CATSRGRAGVTLNYGYTF.

The V and J genes are TRBV1 and TRBJ1-1. TRBV1 is recorded as a pseudogene. The CDR3 contains 15 residues. The CDR3 DNA is TGCACCAGCAGCTTTCAAACGAGGGGGGGCACTGAAGCTTTCTTT. It codes for CTSSFQTRGGTEAFF.

V gene TRBV11-2 combines with J gene TRBJ2-5, with D maybe TRBD2 (6 bases). Germline CDR1 reads SGHAT; CDR2 reads FQNNGV. The V end lost 5 bases, the J end lost 5 bases, and 15 bases lay between the germline ends. CDR3 length: 14 residues. The CDR3 sequence: CASSPDGGKETQYF. The CDR3 DNA is TGTGCCAGCAGCCCAGATGGGGGGAAGGAGACCCAGTACTTC. Filled out from reference TRBV11-2 and TRBJ2-5, the complete variable domain reads EAGVAQSPRYKIIEKRQSVAFWCNPISGHATLYWYQQILGQGPKLLIQFQNNGVVDDSQLPKDRFSAERLKGVDSTLKIQPAKLEDSAVYLCASSPDGGKETQYFGPGTRLLVL.

The rearrangement joins TRBV7-9 to TRBJ2-1; unclear D gene. The CDR3 consists of 14 residues. The germline CDR1 and CDR2 sequences are SEHNR and FQNEAQ (reference sequence). V was cut by 1 base and J by 6 bases, with 10 bases left in between. The CDR3: CASSLEPALNEQFF. In nucleotides, the CDR3 is TGTGCCAGCAGCTTAGAACCCGCACTCAATGAGCAGTTCTTC.

CDR3: CASSDRDRNNEQFF. CDR3 coding DNA: TGTGCCAGCAGCGACCGGGACAGAAACAATGAGCAGTTCTTC. The rearrangement links TRBV13 to TRBJ2-1; TRBD1 matches 7 bases. The V segment lost 5 bases and the J segment 5 bases; nucleotides outside the gene matches: 6. Germline-derived CDR1 and CDR2 are PRHDT and FYEKMQ (reference sequence). This CDR3 has 14 amino acids.

This chain links TRBV25-1 with TRBJ1-2; 11 bases align to TRBD1. The V and J ends lost 1 base and 4 bases, in that order; junction bases with no gene match: 5. Germline assignment: CDR1 MGHDK and CDR2 SYGVNS. The CDR3 length is 16 residues. The CDR3 DNA reads as TGTGCCAGCAGTGAATCGGGACAGGGGGTAATCTATGGCTACACCTTC. This codes for CASSESGQGVIYGYTF.

This sequence joins TRBV6-4 and TRBJ2-3, with TRBD2 identical over 8 bases. Germline V gives CDR1 MRHNA, CDR2 SNTAGT. The CDR3 extends over 14 amino acids. The J segment lost 3 bases and the V segment lost 3 bases, leaving 2 bases of the junction unmatched. The CDR3 region is CASSELAGTDTQYF. CDR3 nucleotide sequence: TGTGCCAGCAGTGAGTTAGCGGGGACAGATACGCAGTATTTT.

Details on this clone: Other DNA variants within this sample encode the same CDR3. V gene TRBV30 combines with J gene TRBJ1-2; D gene ambiguous. With 1 base removed from V and 8 bases from J, the gap between germline ends came to 8 bases. CDR1 is GTSNPN and CDR2 is SVGIG in the germline V gene (reference sequence). This CDR3 spans 11 amino acids. CDR3 loop: CAWSGGGGYTF. DNA for the CDR3: TGTGCCTGGAGTGGCGGAGGGGGCTACACCTTC.

This clone showed up just a few times. The J gene is TRBJ1-2, the V gene TRBV3-1 (or the pseudogene TRBV3-2); TRBD1 might be the D (5 bases). Germline V gives CDR1 LGHDT, CDR2 YNNKEL (reference sequence). The CDR3 covers 14 residues. V was clipped by 3 bases and J by 2 bases, with 10 bases between them. The CDR3 nucleotides read TGTGCCAGCAGCCAGATCGCAGGGAACTATGGCTACACCTTC. It specifies CASSQIAGNYGYTF.

The V call is TRBV4-2, the J call TRBJ2-3; 10 bases line up with TRBD2. This CDR3 is built from 15 residues. CDR1 and CDR2 from the germline V gene are LGHNA and YNFKEQ. The trim removed 4 bases at V and 4 bases at J, leaving 5 bases unmatched. The CDR3 region is CASSPKRGGPDTQYF. For the CDR3, the DNA is TGTGCCAGCAGCCCTAAGCGGGGGGGCCCAGATACGCAGTATTTT.

The chain combines TRBV7-8 with TRBJ1-1; D is uncertain. The CDR3 is made up of 12 amino acids. Trimming took 6 bases from V and 5 from J, leaving 10 bases between them. The germline CDR1 and CDR2 sequences are SGHVS and FQNEAQ. CDR3 in DNA: TGTGCCAGCAGTGACCGAGGGACTGAAGCTTTCTTT. This gives the protein CASSDRGTEAFF.

Only a few counts were recorded for this clone. J is TRBJ2-7 and V is TRBV4-1; no clear D. The CDR3 is 13 amino acids. The germline V and J ends were trimmed by 0 bases and 7 bases, with 10 bases remaining between them. Germline assignment: CDR1 MGHRA and CDR2 YSYEKL. The CDR3: CASSQETYLEQYF. In nucleotides, the CDR3 is TGCGCCAGCAGCCAAGAAACGTACTTGGAGCAGTACTTC.

The chain carries TRBV9 and TRBJ2-6; D is possibly TRBD1 (6 bases). Deletions cut 3 bases from V and 0 bases from J, with 19 bases between. Germline-derived CDR1 and CDR2 are SGDLS and YYNGEE. CDR3 length: 19 amino acids. The CDR3, as DNA: TGTGCCAGCAGCGCGAGAGGGGTTGGACAGCTCTCTGGGGCCAACGTCCTGACTTTC. Its translation: CASSARGVGQLSGANVLTF.

The chain links TRBV25-1 to TRBJ2-1; TRBD2 matches 8 bases. This CDR3 region has 15 residues. From germline, CDR1 is MGHDK and CDR2 SYGVNS. V lost 3 bases and J lost 5; bases outside the gene matches: 6. The CDR3 DNA reads TGTGCCAGCAGTGACCACCTAGCGGGTAACAATGAGCAGTTCTTC. Encoded protein: CASSDHLAGNNEQFF.

This chain uses TRBV5-1 with TRBJ1-1; tentative D call: TRBD1 (6 bases). Germline V gene sequence: CDR1 SGHRS, CDR2 YFSETQ. This CDR3 region has 15 residues. Between the trimmed V and J ends, which lost 4 bases and 6 bases, there was a span of 19 bases. The CDR3 DNA reads TGCGCCAGCAGCCCAAATACAGGGTCGGGCCCTGAAGCTTTCTTT. Translation gives CASSPNTGSGPEAFF.

This clone was recorded only once. This chain links TRBV5-1 with TRBJ2-2, with 9 bases lining up with TRBD2. The V and J ends lost 0 bases and 5 bases, in that order; junction bases with no gene match: 5. From germline, CDR1 is SGHRS and CDR2 YFSETQ. The CDR3 has 16 residues. CDR3 loop: CASSLDPSGTTGELFF. DNA of the CDR3: TGCGCCAGCAGCTTGGATCCTAGCGGGACAACCGGGGAGCTGTTTTTT.

This chain connects TRBV12-3 or TRBV12-4 to TRBJ2-7, with a tentative D call TRBD2 (6 bases). V was cut by 6 bases and J by 2 bases, with 11 bases left in between. This CDR3 has 13 amino acids. As DNA, the CDR3 is TGTGCCAGCAGCCCGGGGGAGACCTACGAGCAGTACTTC. It is translated as CASSPGETYEQYF.

This chain links TRBV7-6 with TRBJ2-3; D is perhaps TRBD2 (6 bases). Germline V gene lookup returns CDR1 SGHVS and CDR2 FNYEAQ. The CDR3 runs to 16 residues. V was trimmed by 2 bases and J by 2 bases, leaving 14 bases between them. As DNA, the CDR3 is TGTGCCAGCAGCTTAAGGGCGGGACCATCCACAGATACGCAGTATTTT. Its protein is CASSLRAGPSTDTQYF.

This sequence joins TRBV7-8 and TRBJ2-7, with D possibly TRBD2 on 7 matching bases. CDR1 and CDR2 (germline): SGHVS, FQNEAQ. Trimming left V 6 bases short and J 4 bases short, with 13 bases between. The CDR3 length is 13 residues. As DNA, the CDR3 is TGTGCCAGCAGGGGACGGGGGGCGTACGAGCAGTACTTC. Its protein product is CASRGRGAYEQYF.

The chain links TRBV6-6 to TRBJ2-1; 9 bases map to TRBD2. Germline CDR1 MNHNY, CDR2 SVGAGI (reference sequence). Trimming took 7 bases from V and 0 from J; bases not matched to a gene: 4. This CDR3 contains 15 residues. This CDR3 is CASIRSGSSYNEQFF. For the CDR3, the DNA is TGTGCCAGCATCCGTAGCGGGAGCTCCTACAATGAGCAGTTCTTC.

In its sample, this clone was seen once. Here the CDR3 reads CASSYVQRGGDTQYF. DNA for the CDR3: TGTGCCAGCAGTTACGTCCAGCGGGGCGGGGATACGCAGTATTTT. The chain combines TRBV6-6 with TRBJ2-3; 7 bases fit TRBD2. The V segment lost 2 bases and the J segment 6 bases; nucleotides outside the gene matches: 8. CDR1 and CDR2 (germline): MNHNY, SVGAGI (reference sequence). The CDR3 consists of 15 residues.

This clone was counted a single time. The rearrangement joins TRBV24-1 to TRBJ1-4; D unresolved. Germline V CDR1 and CDR2: KGHDR, SFDVKD. V was pared by 3 bases and J by 7 bases, with 8 bases between. The CDR3 totals 13 residues. In DNA form, the CDR3 reads TGTGCCACCAGTGATACAAAAACTGAAAAACTGTTTTTT. This sequence encodes CATSDTKTEKLFF.